This T cell receptor (beta chain) is drawn from a study of CD8+CD57+ T cells in acquired aplastic anemia. In the study overall: The study obtained an average of roughly 3 ug of DNA from sorted CD4+ and CD8+ cells.

Genomic DNA constituted the template upon which TCR beta VDJ and CDR3 profiling was performed. TCRdb recomputed calls from the reads with MiXCR, one row per CDR3 protein. The sample shows around 64,000 distinct CDR3 sequences, less than 65% of them seen only once. CDR3 length equals 13 residues. The germline V and J ends were trimmed by 4 bases and 5 bases, with 14 bases remaining between them. CDR1 is SQVTM, CDR2 ANQGSEA, per germline. This receptor was taken from a human donor in good health, serving as a control. This chain uses TRBV29-1 with TRBJ1-2, with D possibly being TRBD1 (6 bases). The specimen was sorted CD4+, CD8+, or CD8+CD57+ T cells (not recorded which) from PBMCs. The CDR3 DNA reads as TGCAGCGTTGGCTCGGGACAAAGTTATGGCTACACCTTC. Its protein is CSVGSGQSYGYTF. The full variable domain, in which reference TRBV29-1 and TRBJ1-2 provide the parts outside the CDR3, is SAVISQKPSRDICQRGTSLTIQCQVDSQVTMMFWYRQQPGQSLTLIATANQGSEATYESGFVIDKFPISRPNLTFSTLTVSNMSPEDSSIYLCSVGSGQSYGYTFGSGTRLTVV.